A selection of T cell receptor beta chains follows, all from one sample in a study of OX40 agonist ivuxolimab in advanced cancers. The table came from immunoSEQ multiplex PCR; TCRdb's copy has only in-frame clones and leaves some out. The table records about 26,000 clones, more than 80% of them present only once. The sample in question was CD4+ or CD8+ T cells sorted from blood, obtained in a trial of the OX40 agonist ivuxolimab. These receptors were collected from an adult with an advanced solid tumor such as melanoma, head and neck, liver or kidney cancer. Both conserved end residues are part of each CDR3. The D gene is left open where the match is weak. Size values are once, few and many counts, or a class for expanded clones, and some rows have none.

. | TRBJ2-7 | TRBV7-9 | 8 | . | CASNEQYF | TGTGCCAGCAACGAGCAGTACTTC
. | TRBJ1-2 | TRBV7-8 | 14 | . | CASSSSGGVYGYTF | TGTGCCAGCAGCTCCTCCGGTGGGGTCTATGGCTACACCTTC
. | TRBJ1-2 | TRBV10-2 | 13 | . | CASRDSRTDGYTF | TGCGCCAGCAGAGACAGTCGGACGGACGGCTACACCTTC
. | TRBJ1-1 | TRBV9 | 13 | . | CASSYWTDTEAFF | TGTGCCAGCAGCTACTGGACAGACACTGAAGCTTTCTTT
. | TRBJ2-7 | TRBV19 | 13 | . | CASRDRFSYEQYF | TGTGCCAGTAGGGACCGCTTCTCCTACGAGCAGTACTTC
. | TRBJ2-3 | TRBV7-8 | 13 | . | CASSLVGADTQYF | TGTGCCAGCAGCTTAGTGGGGGCAGATACGCAGTATTTT
. | TRBJ2-7 | TRBV19 | 13 | TRBD1 | CASSSGQGYEQYF | TGTGCCAGTAGTAGCGGACAGGGATACGAGCAGTACTTC
. | TRBJ1-6 | TRBV7-2 | 15 | . | CASSLYLEYNSPLHF | TGTGCCAGCAGCTTATACCTAGAATATAATTCACCCCTCCACTTT
. | TRBJ2-1 | TRBV9 | 14 | TRBD2 | CASSVVSGRGEQFF | TGTGCCAGCAGCGTAGTTAGCGGGAGGGGTGAGCAGTTCTTC
medium-sized | TRBJ1-1 | TRBV28 | 13 | . | CASSFGRGTEAFF | TGTGCCAGCAGTTTCGGGAGAGGGACTGAAGCTTTCTTT
once | TRBJ1-2 | TRBV5-1 | 13 | . | CASSLGVDYGYTF | TGCGCCAGCAGCTTGGGGGTGGACTATGGCTACACCTTC
. | TRBJ2-7 | TRBV30 | 13 | TRBD2 | CAWSGGGGYEQYF | TGTGCCTGGAGTGGCGGGGGGGGGTACGAGCAGTACTTC
. | TRBJ1-1 | TRBV13 | 16 | TRBD1 | CASSLGGDRGNTEAFF | TGTGCCAGCAGCTTAGGAGGTGACAGGGGGAACACTGAAGCTTTCTTT
once | TRBJ2-7 | TRBV10-3 | 15 | . | CAISEEDVITYEQYF | TGTGCCATCAGTGAGGAGGACGTTATAACCTACGAGCAGTACTTC
. | TRBJ2-2 | TRBV4-1 | 15 | . | CASSQEGAGFGELFF | TGCGCCAGCAGCCAAGAGGGGGCAGGCTTCGGGGAGCTGTTTTTT
. | TRBJ2-2 | TRBV9 | 14 | . | CASSSGGSSGELFF | TGTGCCAGCAGCTCCGGGGGCTCCAGCGGGGAGCTGTTTTTT
. | TRBJ1-1 | TRBV7-2 | 15 | . | CASSLDGGSSTEAFF | TGTGCCAGCAGCTTAGATGGGGGGTCTAGTACTGAAGCTTTCTTT
. | TRBJ2-1 | TRBV5-5 | 13 | . | CASPGPVHNEQFF | TGTGCCAGTCCCGGGCCTGTCCACAATGAGCAGTTCTTC
. | TRBJ2-6 | TRBV25-1 | 16 | . | CASSEYLPSGANVLTF | TGTGCCAGCAGTGAATATCTCCCTTCTGGGGCCAACGTCCTGACTTTC
. | TRBJ2-5 | TRBV7-9 | 13 | . | CASSFSPQETQYF | TGTGCCAGCAGCTTCTCACCTCAAGAGACCCAGTACTTC
. | TRBJ2-5 | TRBV7-9 | 14 | . | CASSLSSDLGAQYF | TGTGCCAGCAGCTTGTCTAGCGATCTAGGGGCCCAGTACTTC
. | TRBJ2-1 | TRBV19 | 15 | TRBD2 | CASSFRLAGYNEQFF | TGTGCCAGTAGCTTCAGACTAGCGGGCTACAATGAGCAGTTCTTC
. | TRBJ1-5 | TRBV19 | 13 | . | CASSMEVYQPQHF | TGTGCCAGTAGTATGGAGGTGTATCAGCCCCAGCATTTT
. | TRBJ2-1 | TRBV7-9 | 15 | TRBD2 | CASSSPQREFNEQFF | TGTGCCAGCAGCTCCCCTCAGCGGGAGTTCAATGAGCAGTTCTTC
. | TRBJ1-1 | TRBV6-1 | 10 | . | CATVNTEAFF | TGTGCCACCGTGAACACTGAAGCTTTCTTT
. | TRBJ2-7 | TRBV6-5 | 14 | TRBD1 | CASSYRGRSDEQYF | TGTGCCAGCAGTTACAGGGGGCGCAGCGACGAGCAGTACTTC
. | TRBJ2-2 | TRBV14 | 12 | . | CASSQTPGELFF | TGTGCCAGCAGCCAAACCCCCGGGGAGCTGTTTTTT
. | TRBJ1-1 | TRBV14 | 15 | . | CASSLERVQYTEAFF | TGTGCCAGCAGCCTAGAAAGGGTCCAGTACACTGAAGCTTTCTTT
. | TRBJ1-1 | TRBV7-2 | 14 | . | CASSLGQRNTEAFF | TGTGCCAGCAGCTTAGGACAGAGGAACACTGAAGCTTTCTTT
once | TRBJ2-1 | TRBV9 | 13 | TRBD1 | CASSSGTGTEQFF | TGTGCCAGCAGTTCTGGGACAGGGACTGAGCAGTTCTTC
. | TRBJ2-7 | TRBV6-1 | 13 | TRBD1 | CASSRDSIYEQYF | TGTGCCAGCAGCCGGGACAGCATCTACGAGCAGTACTTC
. | TRBJ2-3 | TRBV29-1 | 15 | . | CSVEGGGRYTDTQYF | TGCAGCGTGGAGGGGGGAGGCAGATACACAGATACGCAGTATTTT
. | TRBJ1-1 | TRBV6-1 | 14 | . | CASSDGTRRTEAFF | TGTGCCAGCAGTGATGGGACAAGGAGGACTGAAGCTTTCTTT
. | TRBJ2-7 | TRBV5-1 | 14 | . | CASNDIGEIREQYF | TGCGCCAGCAACGATATAGGGGAGATCCGCGAGCAGTACTTC
. | TRBJ2-7 | TRBV28 | 14 | . | CASSVTAPRDEQYF | TGTGCCAGCAGTGTTACGGCCCCAAGGGACGAGCAGTACTTC
. | TRBJ2-7 | TRBV6-1 | 14 | . | CASSESRAGYEQYF | TGTGCCAGCAGTGAGAGCAGGGCGGGCTACGAGCAGTACTTC
. | TRBJ2-1 | TRBV4-1 | 17 | TRBD2 | CASSPLAGLTTPDEQFF | TGCGCCAGCAGCCCACTAGCGGGCCTTACAACTCCCGATGAGCAGTTCTTC
. | TRBJ2-5 | TRBV7-9 | 15 | TRBD1 | CASSVGTGSQETQYF | TGTGCCAGCAGCGTCGGGACAGGGAGTCAAGAGACCCAGTACTTC
. | TRBJ2-1 | TRBV27 | 15 | . | CASSSGTAVAMGQFF | TGTGCCAGCAGTTCCGGGACGGCCGTCGCAATGGGGCAGTTCTTC
. | TRBJ2-1 | TRBV27 | 15 | . | CASRKGRGAGDEQFF | TGTGCCAGCAGGAAGGGCCGAGGGGCAGGCGATGAGCAGTTCTTC